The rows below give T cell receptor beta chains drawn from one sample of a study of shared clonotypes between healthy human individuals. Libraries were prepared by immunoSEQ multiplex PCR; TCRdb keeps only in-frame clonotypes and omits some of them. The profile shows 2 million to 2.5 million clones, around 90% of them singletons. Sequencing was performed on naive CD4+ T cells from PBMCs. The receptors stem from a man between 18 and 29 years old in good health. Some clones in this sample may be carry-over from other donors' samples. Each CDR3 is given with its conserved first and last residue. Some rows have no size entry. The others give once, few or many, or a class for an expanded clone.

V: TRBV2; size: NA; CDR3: CASSGVSGRASLEQYF
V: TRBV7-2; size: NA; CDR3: CASSLESGRDLRGNEQFF
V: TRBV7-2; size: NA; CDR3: CASSSGVNEKLFF
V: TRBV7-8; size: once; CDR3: CASSRDGRNQPQHF
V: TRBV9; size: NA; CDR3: CASSVVGLNSPLHF
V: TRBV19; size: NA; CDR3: CASISGRAQSTEAFF
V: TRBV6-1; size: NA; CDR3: CASRDMSSGNTIYF
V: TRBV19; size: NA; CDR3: CASSVGTLYYEQYF
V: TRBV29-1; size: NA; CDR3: CSVGTGASGANVLTF
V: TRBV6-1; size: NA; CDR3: CASTRTTSEGQYF
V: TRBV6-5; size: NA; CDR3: CASRIPGISTEAFF
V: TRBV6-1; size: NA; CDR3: CASRRTDTYEQYF
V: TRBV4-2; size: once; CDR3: CASSLTERAAGNTIYF
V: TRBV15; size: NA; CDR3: CAIPAPGKGEKLFF
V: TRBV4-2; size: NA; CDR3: CASSQRQIANTGELFF
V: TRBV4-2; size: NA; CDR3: CASSQDFPYEQYF
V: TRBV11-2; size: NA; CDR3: CASSTASNYGYTF
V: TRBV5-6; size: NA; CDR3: CASSLELNEQFF
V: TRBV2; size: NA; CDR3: CASSATGREKVFF
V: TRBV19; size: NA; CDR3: CASSTSTSASVANVLTF
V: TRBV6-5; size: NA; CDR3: CASSFRGGPSTDTQYF
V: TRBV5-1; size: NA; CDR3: CASSQIGQGYNEQFF
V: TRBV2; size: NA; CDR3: CASSDRVNEQFF
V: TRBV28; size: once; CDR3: CASSFDRLSSYEQYF
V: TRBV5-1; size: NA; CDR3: CASTGTTGNTGELFF
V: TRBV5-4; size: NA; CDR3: CASSILAGAYNEQFF
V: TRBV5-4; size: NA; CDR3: CASSFGSGVGSYEQYF
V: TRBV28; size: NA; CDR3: CASSRQGQTGELFF
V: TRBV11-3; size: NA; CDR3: CASALGGQRNEQYF
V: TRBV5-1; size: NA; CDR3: CASSTGQSTDTQYF
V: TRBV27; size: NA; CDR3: CASSLEDTQYF
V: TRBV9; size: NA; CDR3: CASSDTSAAKNIQYF
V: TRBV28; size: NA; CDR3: CASSPQGAGTEAFF
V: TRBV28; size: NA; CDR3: CASSLSGEGNTIYF
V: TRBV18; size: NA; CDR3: CASSPIYLGTGGYTEAFF
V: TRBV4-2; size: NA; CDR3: CASSQESRGQGGETQYF
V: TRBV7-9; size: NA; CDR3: CASSRTSGGSYEQYF
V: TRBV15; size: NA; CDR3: CATSSDGVYGYTF
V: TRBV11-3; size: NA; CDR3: CASSPGPAHEQYF
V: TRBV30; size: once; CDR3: CAWSETYEQYF
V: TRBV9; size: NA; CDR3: CASSQGAGQTYNEQFF
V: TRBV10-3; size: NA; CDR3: CAISDPSGTVYEQYF
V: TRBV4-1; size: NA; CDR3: CASSQGLAGLIGELFF
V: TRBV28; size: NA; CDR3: CASRKQGAGSPLHF
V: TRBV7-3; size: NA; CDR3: CASSSIAGGGQTQYF
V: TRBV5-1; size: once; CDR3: CASSLLGGSTQETQYF
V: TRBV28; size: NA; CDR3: CASSLQVGTYGYTF
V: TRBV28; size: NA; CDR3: CASSLRALAKNIQYF
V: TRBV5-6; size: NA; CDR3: CASSSSRGGNTEAFF
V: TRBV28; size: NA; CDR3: CASRAPGGALSNEQFF